Listed here are 13 T cell receptor beta chains from one sample, sequenced in a study of T cell repertoires in cytomegalovirus infection. Their antigens remain unidentified. One entry per CDR3 protein, called by TCRdb with MiXCR from the reads. The sample yields 650,000 to 900,000 distinct CDR3 sequences, under 35% seen once. The input for sequencing was cultured CD8+ T cells from PBMCs, taken from culture after CMV antigen stimulation. The origin of the receptors is a human donor in good health (CMV status not recorded). Some clones in this sample may be carry-over from other donors' samples.

In its sample, this clonotype was seen a few times. CDR3 DNA sequence: TGTGCCAGCAGTTACCCGGAGCAGTACTTC. Amino acid sequence: CASSYPEQYF. This chain connects TRBV6-5 to TRBJ2-7; D unclear. Germline assignment: CDR1 MNHEY and CDR2 SVGAGI. The V gene lost 2 bases and the J gene lost 7 bases, with 3 bases spanning the gap. The CDR3 has 10 amino acids.

This chain links TRBV13 with TRBJ1-4; 9 positions match TRBD1. This CDR3 spans 14 amino acids. Germline CDR1 PRHDT, CDR2 FYEKMQ (reference sequence). V trimming: 4 bases; J trimming: 5 bases; junction bases outside the gene matches: 2. The CDR3 DNA follows: TGTGCCAGCAGCTGGGGACAGGGAAATGAAAAACTGTTTTTT. This encodes CASSWGQGNEKLFF.

The chain employs TRBV19 and TRBJ1-1; D is unresolved. The V and J ends lost 7 bases and 6 bases respectively, with 12 bases between them. Germline assignment: CDR1 LNHDA and CDR2 SQIVND (reference sequence). The length of the CDR3 is 12 residues. The CDR3 region is CASKGEVPEAFF. Here the CDR3 DNA reads TGTGCCAGTAAGGGTGAGGTCCCTGAAGCTTTCTTT.

The chain joins TRBV20-1 to TRBJ1-1, with 8 bases identical to TRBD1. Germline V gene lookup returns CDR1 DFQATT and CDR2 SNEGSKA (reference sequence). This CDR3 has 13 residues. The V segment lost 3 bases and the J segment 1 base; nucleotides outside the gene matches: 1. The CDR3 loop reads CSARDRENTEAFF. In nucleotides, the CDR3 is TGCAGTGCTAGGGACAGGGAGAACACTGAAGCTTTCTTT.

This clonotype was observed many times. The gene calls are TRBV7-8 and TRBJ2-1, with 7 bases fitting TRBD1. CDR1 is SGHVS, CDR2 FQNEAQ, per germline. V lost 11 bases, J lost 3 bases, and 10 bases stayed unmatched. CDR3 length: 14 residues. The CDR3 DNA sequence: TGTGCCTCCCTGACAGGGTCCAGCTACAATGAGCAGTTCTTC. The encoded protein is CASLTGSSYNEQFF.

The chain links TRBV5-6 to TRBJ1-4; D is ambiguous. The V end lost 3 bases, the J end lost 7 bases, and 22 bases lay between the germline ends. This CDR3 region has 17 residues. Germline V gene sequence: CDR1 SGHDT, CDR2 YYEEEE. In DNA form, the CDR3 reads TGTGCCAGCAGCTCCCAAACTCATGGACCAGCGCGTGAAAAACTGTTTTTT. It is translated as CASSSQTHGPAREKLFF.

This clonotype was seen a few times. This chain connects TRBV2 to TRBJ1-2; TRBD1 aligns across 8 bases. The germline V gene encodes CDR1 SNHLY and CDR2 FYNNEI. With V trimmed by 2 bases and J by 4 bases, 6 bases remained unmatched. This CDR3 region has 15 residues. CDR3 protein: CASSETGQDFYGYTF. The CDR3 DNA reads TGTGCCAGCAGTGAAACGGGACAGGACTTCTATGGCTACACCTTC.

This clonotype occurred a few times. The chain carries TRBV10-3 and TRBJ2-1; TRBD2 matches at 10 bases. From germline, CDR1 is ENHRY and CDR2 SYGVKD. The CDR3 has 15 residues. V lost 6 bases to trimming and J lost 8 bases; unmatched junction nucleotides: 10. The CDR3 nucleotides are TGTGCCATCAGGGGGGAGCGGGGGGGCCGGGATGAGCAGTTCTTC. This sequence encodes CAIRGERGGRDEQFF.

This clonotype turned up a few times. The gene calls are TRBV6-1 and TRBJ2-3; 11 nucleotides line up with TRBD2. Germline V CDR1 and CDR2: MNHNS, SASEGT. The junction had 11 bases not matched to a gene; V was cut back by 1 base and J by 2 bases. This CDR3 has 19 amino acids. The CDR3 DNA follows: TGTGCCAGCAGTGAAGTACTAGCGGGGGCCCACCCACTCACAGATACGCAGTATTTT. Its protein product is CASSEVLAGAHPLTDTQYF.

The J gene is TRBJ2-5, the V gene TRBV12-3 or TRBV12-4; D uncertain. Trimming took off 1 base at V and 7 bases at J, with 7 bases between the two ends. This CDR3 has 12 residues. The CDR3 region is CASSLGRLTQYF. DNA for the CDR3: TGTGCCAGCAGTTTAGGAAGATTGACCCAGTACTTC.

CDR3 loop: CAISGEGQLNEKLFF. CDR3 coding DNA: TGTGCCATCAGTGGCGAGGGACAATTAAATGAAAAACTGTTTTTT. The V and J genes are TRBV10-3 and TRBJ1-4; D perhaps matches TRBD1 (6 bases). V lost 4 bases, J lost 5 bases, and 14 bases lay in between. Per the germline V gene, CDR1 is ENHRY and CDR2 is SYGVKD. CDR3 size: 15 residues.

J is TRBJ1-4 and V is TRBV7-2; the D is unclear. Germline V gene sequence: CDR1 SGHTA, CDR2 FQGNSA. V shed 5 bases and J shed 0 bases, with 13 bases lying between them. This CDR3 region has 16 residues. The CDR3 DNA reads TGTGCCAGCAGCCCCAACTCGGGTGCAACTAATGAAAAACTGTTTTTT. Protein product: CASSPNSGATNEKLFF.

The chain joins TRBV5-4 to TRBJ2-1, with a possible D match to TRBD1 (8 bases). CDR1 is SGHNT and CDR2 is YYREEE in the germline V gene (reference sequence). V was trimmed by 2 bases and J by 9 bases, leaving 15 bases between them. The CDR3 extends over 14 amino acids. The CDR3 sequence is CASSFRTGRGEQFF. CDR3 in DNA: TGTGCCAGCAGCTTCAGGACAGGGAGGGGTGAGCAGTTCTTC.